One T cell receptor beta chain is described in this entry. This sample stems from a study of cytomegalovirus exposure and HLA in healthy donors. PCR amplification relied on 60 Vbeta primers (plus 13 Jbeta primers). Clones were sequenced by immunoSEQ multiplex PCR, and TCRdb holds only the in-frame ones, with some missing. The sample includes over 85,000 clones, 79% seen only once; the top ten take roughly 6.2%. The CDR3 covers 15 residues. Trimming cost V 4 bases and J 2 bases; bases outside gene matches: 6. The germline V gene encodes CDR1 MGHRA and CDR2 YSYEKL. The chain couples TRBV4-1 to TRBJ1-2; the match to TRBD1 covers 8 bases. The sample consisted of PBMCs. This TCR was recovered from a man in his thirties or forties in good health and CMV-seropositive. The CDR3 spells CASSPPGTGNYGYTF. CDR3 DNA sequence: TGCGCCAGCAGCCCACCCGGGACAGGCAACTATGGCTACACCTTC.